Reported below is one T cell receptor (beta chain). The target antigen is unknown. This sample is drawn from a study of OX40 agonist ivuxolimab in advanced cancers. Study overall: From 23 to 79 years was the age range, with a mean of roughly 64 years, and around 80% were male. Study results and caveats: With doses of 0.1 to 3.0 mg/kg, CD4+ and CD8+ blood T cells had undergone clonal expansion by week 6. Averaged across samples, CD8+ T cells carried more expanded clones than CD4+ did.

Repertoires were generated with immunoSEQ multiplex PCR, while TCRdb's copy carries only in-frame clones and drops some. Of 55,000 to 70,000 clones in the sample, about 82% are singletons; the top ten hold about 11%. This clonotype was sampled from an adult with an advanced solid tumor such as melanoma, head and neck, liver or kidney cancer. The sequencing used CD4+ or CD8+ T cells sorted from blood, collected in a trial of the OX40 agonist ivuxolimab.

Written as DNA, the CDR3 is TGTGCCAGCAGTTACACAGGAGGGGGGGCCGTTGAGACCCAGTACTTC. Its protein is CASSYTGGGAVETQYF. The rearrangement links TRBV6-5 to TRBJ2-5, with a weak D call TRBD2 (7 bases). The V end lost 2 bases, the J end lost 5 bases, and 18 bases lay between the germline ends. This CDR3 has 16 amino acids. The germline CDR1 and CDR2 sequences are MNHEY and SVGAGI.